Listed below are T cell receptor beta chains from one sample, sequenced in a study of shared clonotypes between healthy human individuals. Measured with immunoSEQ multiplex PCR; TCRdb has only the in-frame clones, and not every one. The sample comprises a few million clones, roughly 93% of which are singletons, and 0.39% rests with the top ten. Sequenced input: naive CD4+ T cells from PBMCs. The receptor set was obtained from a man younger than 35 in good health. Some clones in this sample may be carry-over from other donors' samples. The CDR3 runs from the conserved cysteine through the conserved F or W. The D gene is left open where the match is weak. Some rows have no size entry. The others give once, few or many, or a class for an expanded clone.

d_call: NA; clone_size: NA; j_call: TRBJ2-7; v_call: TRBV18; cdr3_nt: TGTGCCAGCTCACGAGAAGACGAGCAGTACTTC; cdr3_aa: CASSREDEQYF
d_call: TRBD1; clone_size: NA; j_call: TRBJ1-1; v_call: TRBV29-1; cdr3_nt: TGCAGCGTTGAAGGGGTAGGACAGGGTGGCGCTTTCTTT; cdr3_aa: CSVEGVGQGGAFF
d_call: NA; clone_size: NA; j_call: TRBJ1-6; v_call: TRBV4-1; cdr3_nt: TGCGCCAGCAGCCAAGATCAGTCCTTTAATTCACCCCTCCACTTT; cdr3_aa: CASSQDQSFNSPLHF
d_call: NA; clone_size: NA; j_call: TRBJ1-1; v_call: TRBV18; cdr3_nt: TGTGCCAGCTCACCAGGACAGAGGAACACTGAAGCTTTCTTT; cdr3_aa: CASSPGQRNTEAFF
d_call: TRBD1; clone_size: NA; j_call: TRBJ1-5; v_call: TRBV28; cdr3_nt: TGTGCCAGCAGTGAACAGGGGACGATTAAATATAGCAATCAGCCCCAGCATTTT; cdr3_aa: CASSEQGTIKYSNQPQHF
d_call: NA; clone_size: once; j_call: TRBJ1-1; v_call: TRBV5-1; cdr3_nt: TGCGCCAGCAGCTGGGAGGGTCGGGGGGCAGGGACTGAAGCTTTCTTT; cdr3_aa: CASSWEGRGAGTEAFF
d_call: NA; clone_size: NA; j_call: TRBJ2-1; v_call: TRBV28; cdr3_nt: TGTGCCAGCATCACTCCCGCCCGGCACAATGAGCAGTTCTTC; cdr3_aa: CASITPARHNEQFF
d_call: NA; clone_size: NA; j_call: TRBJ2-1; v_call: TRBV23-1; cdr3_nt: TGCGCCACCCCTCAGGAGCAGTTCTTC; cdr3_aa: CATPQEQFF
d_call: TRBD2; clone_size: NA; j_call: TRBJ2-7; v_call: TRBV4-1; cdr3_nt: TGCGCCAGCAGCCAAGATGTAGCGGGAGTAACCTACGAGCAGTACTTC; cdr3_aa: CASSQDVAGVTYEQYF
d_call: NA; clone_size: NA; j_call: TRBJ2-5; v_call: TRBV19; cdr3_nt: TGTGCCAGTAGTCTGGGCGGCCGCTGGGAGACCCAGTACTTC; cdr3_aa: CASSLGGRWETQYF
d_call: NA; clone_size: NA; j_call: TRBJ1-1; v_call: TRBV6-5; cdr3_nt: TGTGCCAGCAGGGAGCAACAGGTTCGTGAAGCTTTCTTT; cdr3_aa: CASREQQVREAFF
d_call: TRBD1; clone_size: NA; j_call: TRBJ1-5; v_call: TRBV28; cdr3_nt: TGTGCCAGCAGTTTACCCCAGGGGGGCCTGAGCAATCAGCCCCAGCATTTT; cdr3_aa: CASSLPQGGLSNQPQHF
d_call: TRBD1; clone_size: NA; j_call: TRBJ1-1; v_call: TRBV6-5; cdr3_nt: TGTGCCAGCAGTCCCAGGGGGGGAGAAGCTTTCTTT; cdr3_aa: CASSPRGGEAFF
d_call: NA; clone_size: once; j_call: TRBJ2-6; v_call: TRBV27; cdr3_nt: TGTGCCAGCTCTCCGTGGGCGAGCTCTGGGGCCAACGTCCTGACTTTC; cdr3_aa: CASSPWASSGANVLTF
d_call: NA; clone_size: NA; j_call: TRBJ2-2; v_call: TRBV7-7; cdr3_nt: TGTGCCAGCAGCTTAGAGCCTTCGGCCGGGGAGCTGTTTTTT; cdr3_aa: CASSLEPSAGELFF
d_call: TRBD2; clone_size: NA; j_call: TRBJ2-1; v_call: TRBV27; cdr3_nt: TGTGCCAGCAGTTTACCCGGACTAGCGGGAACCACCTCCTACAATGAGCAGTTCTTC; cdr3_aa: CASSLPGLAGTTSYNEQFF
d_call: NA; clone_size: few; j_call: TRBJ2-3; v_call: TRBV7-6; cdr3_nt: TGTGCCAGCAGCTTAGCGCGGGGAGATACGCAGTATTTT; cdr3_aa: CASSLARGDTQYF
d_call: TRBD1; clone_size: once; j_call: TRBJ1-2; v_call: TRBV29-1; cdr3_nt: TGCAGCGGGTTGACAGGGGGCTATGGCTACACCTTC; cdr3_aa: CSGLTGGYGYTF
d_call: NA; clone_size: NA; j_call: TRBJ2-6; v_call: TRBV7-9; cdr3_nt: TGTGCCAGCAGCCCCGTCGGGTCACACCGTTCTGGGGCCAACGTCCTGACTTTC; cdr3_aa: CASSPVGSHRSGANVLTF
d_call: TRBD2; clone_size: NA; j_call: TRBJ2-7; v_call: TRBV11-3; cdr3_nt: TGTGCCAGCAGATTGACCCGGGGAAGGGTGAAGCGGGAGGGCGAGCAGTACTTC; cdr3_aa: CASRLTRGRVKREGEQYF
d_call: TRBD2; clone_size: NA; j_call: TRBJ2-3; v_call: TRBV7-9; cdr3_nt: TGTGCCAGCAGCTTAGCGCAAAGGACTAGCGGTTACACAGATACGCAGTATTTT; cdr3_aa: CASSLAQRTSGYTDTQYF
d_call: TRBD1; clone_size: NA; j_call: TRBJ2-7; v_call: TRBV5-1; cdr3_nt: TGCGCCAGCAGCTCGACCGGGACAGGGTACTACGAGCAGTACTTC; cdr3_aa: CASSSTGTGYYEQYF
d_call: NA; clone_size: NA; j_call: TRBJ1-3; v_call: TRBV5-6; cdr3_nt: TGTGCCAGCAACGTACAGGGCTCTGGAAACACCATATATTTT; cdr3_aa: CASNVQGSGNTIYF
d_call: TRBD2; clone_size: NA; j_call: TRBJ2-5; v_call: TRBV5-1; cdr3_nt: TGCGCCAGCAGCTTGGTTCCGACTAGCGGGAGTGCCCGCGAGACCCAGTACTTC; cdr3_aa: CASSLVPTSGSARETQYF
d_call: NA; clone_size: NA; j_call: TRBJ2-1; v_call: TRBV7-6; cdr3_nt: TGTGCCAGCAGCCTCCGGGTAGACCACAACAATGAGCAGTTCTTC; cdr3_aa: CASSLRVDHNNEQFF
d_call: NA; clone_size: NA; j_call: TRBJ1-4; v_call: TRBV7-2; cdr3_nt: TGTGCCAGCAGCTTAGTATCAGGACGGAATGAAAAACTGTTTTTT; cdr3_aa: CASSLVSGRNEKLFF
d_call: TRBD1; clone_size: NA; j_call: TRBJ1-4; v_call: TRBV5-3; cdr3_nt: TGTGCCAGAAGCTGGGGGACAGTTGAAAAACTGTTTTTT; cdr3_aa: CARSWGTVEKLFF
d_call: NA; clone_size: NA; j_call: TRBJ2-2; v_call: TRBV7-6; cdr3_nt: TGTGCCAGCAGGGGCTCGACGAACACCGGGGAGCTGTTTTTT; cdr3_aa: CASRGSTNTGELFF
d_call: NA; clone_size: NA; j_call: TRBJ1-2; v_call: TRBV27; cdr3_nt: TGTGCCAGCAGTGAGTTCCGGGGGCCCTATGGCTACACCTTC; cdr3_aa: CASSEFRGPYGYTF
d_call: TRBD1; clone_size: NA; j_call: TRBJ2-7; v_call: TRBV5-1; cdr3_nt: TGCGCCAGCAGCTTGGGAGGGACAGTCTCCTACGAGCAGTACTTC; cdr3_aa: CASSLGGTVSYEQYF
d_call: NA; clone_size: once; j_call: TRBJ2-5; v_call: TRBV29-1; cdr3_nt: TGCAGCGCCCTTGAGGGGCAAGAGACCCAGTACTTC; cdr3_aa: CSALEGQETQYF
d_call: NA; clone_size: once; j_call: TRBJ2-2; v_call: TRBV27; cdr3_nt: TGTGCCAGCAGTTTATCCCAGGGAGTTAGGAGCGGGGAGCTGTTTTTT; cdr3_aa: CASSLSQGVRSGELFF
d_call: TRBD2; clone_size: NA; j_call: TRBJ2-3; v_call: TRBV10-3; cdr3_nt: TGTGCCATCAGTGGTCCCAACCGAGCGGGATTCACAGATACGCAGTATTTT; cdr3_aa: CAISGPNRAGFTDTQYF
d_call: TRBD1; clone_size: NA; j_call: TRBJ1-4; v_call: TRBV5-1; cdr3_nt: TGCGCCAGCAGCTTGGGAGGGGGCAATGAAAAACTGTTTTTT; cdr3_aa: CASSLGGGNEKLFF
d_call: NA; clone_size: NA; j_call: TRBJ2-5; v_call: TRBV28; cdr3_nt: TGTGCCAGCACCACCCCAGCTGGAAACCAAGAGACCCAGTACTTC; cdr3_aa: CASTTPAGNQETQYF
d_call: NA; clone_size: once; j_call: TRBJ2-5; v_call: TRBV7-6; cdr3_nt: TGTGCCAGCAGCCCCAAGAGAGTAGCGGTCCAAGAGACCCAGTACTTC; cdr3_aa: CASSPKRVAVQETQYF
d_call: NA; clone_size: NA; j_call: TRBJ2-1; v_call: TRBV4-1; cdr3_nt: TGCGCCAGCAGCCAAGATATGGCCACCTACAATGAGCAGTTCTTC; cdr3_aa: CASSQDMATYNEQFF
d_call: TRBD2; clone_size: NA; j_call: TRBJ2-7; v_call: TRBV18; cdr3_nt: TGTGCCAGCTCACCCCTACTAGCGGGGAGCTCCTACGAGCAGTACTTC; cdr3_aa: CASSPLLAGSSYEQYF
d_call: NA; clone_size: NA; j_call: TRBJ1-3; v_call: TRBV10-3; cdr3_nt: TGTGCCATCCGTAACTCTGGAAACACCATATATTTT; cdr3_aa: CAIRNSGNTIYF
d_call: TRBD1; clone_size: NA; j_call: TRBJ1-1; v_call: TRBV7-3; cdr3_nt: TGTGCCAGCAGCGCGTTAGGGGGCGGGAACACTGAAGCTTTCTTT; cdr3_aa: CASSALGGGNTEAFF
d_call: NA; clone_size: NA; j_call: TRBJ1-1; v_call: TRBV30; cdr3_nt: TGTGCCTGGAGTAAGGGCCCCTTCACTGAAGCTTTCTTT; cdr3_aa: CAWSKGPFTEAFF
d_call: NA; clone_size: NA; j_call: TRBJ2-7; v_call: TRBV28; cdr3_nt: TGTGCCAGCAGTTTAGGCGGGGGCGAGGTCGAGCAGTACTTC; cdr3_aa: CASSLGGGEVEQYF
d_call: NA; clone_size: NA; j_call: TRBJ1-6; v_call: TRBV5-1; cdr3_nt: TGCGCCAGCAGCCTCTGGGACCAGGGAGGTTCACCCCTCCACTTT; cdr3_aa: CASSLWDQGGSPLHF
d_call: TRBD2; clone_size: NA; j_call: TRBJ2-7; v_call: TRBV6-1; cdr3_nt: TGTGCCAGCAGTGTAGTAAGGTCTAGCGGGACAGCCTACGAGCAGTACTTC; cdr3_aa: CASSVVRSSGTAYEQYF
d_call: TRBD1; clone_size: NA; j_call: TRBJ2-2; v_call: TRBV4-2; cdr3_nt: TGTGCCAGCAGCCGGAGGACAGGGGGCGCGAACACCGGGGAGCTGTTTTTT; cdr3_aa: CASSRRTGGANTGELFF
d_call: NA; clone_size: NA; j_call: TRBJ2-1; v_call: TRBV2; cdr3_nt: TGTGCCAGTGTTTCCAGTGAGGCAACGGGGAATGAGCAGTTCTTC; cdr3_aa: CASVSSEATGNEQFF
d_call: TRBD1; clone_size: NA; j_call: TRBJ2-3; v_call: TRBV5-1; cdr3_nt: TGCGCCAGCAGCCCCGTGTCGAGGACAGGAGGAGCAGATACGCAGTATTTT; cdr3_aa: CASSPVSRTGGADTQYF
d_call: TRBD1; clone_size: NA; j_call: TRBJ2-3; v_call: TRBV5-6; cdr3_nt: TGTGCCAGCAGCTCAGACAGGGCAGATACGCAGTATTTT; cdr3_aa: CASSSDRADTQYF
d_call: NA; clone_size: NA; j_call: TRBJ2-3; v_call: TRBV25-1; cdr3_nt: TGTGCCACTCCACCCCCCTGTGAGAGCACAGATACGCAGTATTTT; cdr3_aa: CATPPPCESTDTQYF
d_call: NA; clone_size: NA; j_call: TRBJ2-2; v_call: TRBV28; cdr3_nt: TGTGCCAGCATTAGACAGCTGAACACCGGGGAGCTGTTTTTT; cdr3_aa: CASIRQLNTGELFF
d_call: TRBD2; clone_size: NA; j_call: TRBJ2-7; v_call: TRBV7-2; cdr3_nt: TGTGCCAGCAGCTTAGTCGGCGGGGGGCCCAACGAGCAGTACTTC; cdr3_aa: CASSLVGGGPNEQYF
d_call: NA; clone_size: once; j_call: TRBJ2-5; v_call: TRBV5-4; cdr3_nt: TGTGCCAGCGCGCCGGAAACCGGGAGTAAGGGAGCCCAGTACTTC; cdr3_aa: CASAPETGSKGAQYF
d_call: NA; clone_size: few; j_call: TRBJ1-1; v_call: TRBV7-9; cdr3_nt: TGTGCCAGCAGCTTAGTAGGGGGATATGTCGCTTTCTTT; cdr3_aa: CASSLVGGYVAFF
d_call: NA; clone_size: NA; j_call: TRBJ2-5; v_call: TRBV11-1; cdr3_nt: TGTGCCAGCAGTGGCGGGACCAGGGGGGAGACCCAGTACTTC; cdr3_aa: CASSGGTRGETQYF
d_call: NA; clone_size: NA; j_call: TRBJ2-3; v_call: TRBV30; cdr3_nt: TGTGCCTGGAGTTCGGGGCAGGCCACAGATACGCAGTATTTT; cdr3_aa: CAWSSGQATDTQYF
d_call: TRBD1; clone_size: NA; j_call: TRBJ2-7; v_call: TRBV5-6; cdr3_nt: TGTGCCAGCACGCTACAGGGGAGCGAGCAGTACTTC; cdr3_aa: CASTLQGSEQYF
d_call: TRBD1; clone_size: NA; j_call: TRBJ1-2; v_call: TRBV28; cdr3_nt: TGTGCCAGCAGTTTCCAGGGGGCGTTGGGCTACACCTTC; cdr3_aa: CASSFQGALGYTF
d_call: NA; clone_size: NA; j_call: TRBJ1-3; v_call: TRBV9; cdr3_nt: TGTGCCAGCAGCGTAGGGGCAGGAAACTCTGGAAACACCATATATTTT; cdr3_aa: CASSVGAGNSGNTIYF
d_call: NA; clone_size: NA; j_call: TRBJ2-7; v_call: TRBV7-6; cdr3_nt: TGTGCCAGCAGCTTAGCGGACTCGTCCTACGAGCAGTACTTC; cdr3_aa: CASSLADSSYEQYF
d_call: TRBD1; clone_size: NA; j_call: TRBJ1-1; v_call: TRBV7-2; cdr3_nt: TGTGCCAGCAGCTCAGCAGGGGGCGCTGAAGCTTTCTTT; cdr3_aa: CASSSAGGAEAFF